These T cell receptor beta chains were read from a single sample in a study of early T cells in non-severe SARS-CoV-2 infection. TCRdb recomputed calls from the 5' RACE reads with MiXCR, one row per CDR3 protein. The table shows roughly 60,000 distinct CDR3 sequences, with roughly 5.3% occurring only once. The sample was whole blood. Receptor source: an adult who was a healthcare worker with PCR-confirmed SARS-CoV-2 infection or an uninfected control (not recorded which). The CDR3 runs from the conserved cysteine through the conserved F or W. The D gene is left open where the match is weak. The size entry is marked missing in some rows and otherwise reads once, few, many or a size class.

cdr3_nt cdr3_aa j_call d_call clone_size v_call
TGTGCCTGGAGTGTACCCCGGACAGGGGTCTACGAGCAGTACTTC CAWSVPRTGVYEQYF TRBJ2-7 TRBD1 many TRBV30
TGTGCCAGCAGTTCTTGGGGGCGAGGCACAGATACGCAGTATTTT CASSSWGRGTDTQYF TRBJ2-3 - - TRBV11-3
TGCGCCAGCAGCTTCCTAGGACCAGATACGCAGTATTTT CASSFLGPDTQYF TRBJ2-3 - many TRBV5-1
TGCGCCAGCAGCCAGGAGGCCCCTGCTAACTATGGCTACACCTTC CASSQEAPANYGYTF TRBJ1-2 - many TRBV5-1
TGCGCCAGCAGCCAGCCTAGCGGGGGCCACTACAATGAGCAGTTCTTC CASSQPSGGHYNEQFF TRBJ2-1 TRBD2 many TRBV4-1
TGCAGTGCTCAGGGGAGGAACACTGAAGCTTTCTTT CSAQGRNTEAFF TRBJ1-1 - many TRBV20-1
TGTGCCAGCAACCCTGAGGGGCGGACAAACCAGCCCCAGCATTTT CASNPEGRTNQPQHF TRBJ1-5 - many TRBV12-3/TRBV12-4
TGTGCCAGCAGCAACGTTGCTGGGGGGGGTGTCACTGAAGCTTTCTTT CASSNVAGGGVTEAFF TRBJ1-1 - many TRBV9
TGTGCCAGCAGCCAAGACGGACAGCCCGGGGGTTATGAGCAGTTCTTC CASSQDGQPGGYEQFF TRBJ2-1 - hyperexpanded TRBV3-1
TGTGCCAGCAGCTTAGCAGGCACTGAAGCTTTCTTT CASSLAGTEAFF TRBJ1-1 - many TRBV7-9
TGTGCCAGCACCGTAGGGCCAGCCGTGAACACCGGGGAGCTGTTTTTT CASTVGPAVNTGELFF TRBJ2-2 - few TRBV9
TGTGCCAGCACCCTAGGGGCTGAAGCTTTCTTT CASTLGAEAFF TRBJ1-1 - - TRBV12-3/TRBV12-4
TGTGCCAGCAGCCCCCAGCAGGGTAGCAGCATTCAGTACTTC CASSPQQGSSIQYF TRBJ2-4 - - TRBV3-1
TGTGCCAGCAGTCCCCGGGGGGGTACTAATGAAAAACTGTTTTTT CASSPRGGTNEKLFF TRBJ1-4 - many TRBV6-6
TGTGCCAGCAGGTACGGAGGGAACACTGAAGCTTTCTTT CASRYGGNTEAFF TRBJ1-1 - - TRBV27
TGCAGCGTTGCCCGGACAGGGGGAAACACCATATATTTT CSVARTGGNTIYF TRBJ1-3 TRBD1 many TRBV29-1
TGTGCCAGCAGTTCGACCCAAATAGCCAAAAACATTCAGTACTTC CASSSTQIAKNIQYF TRBJ2-4 - many TRBV27